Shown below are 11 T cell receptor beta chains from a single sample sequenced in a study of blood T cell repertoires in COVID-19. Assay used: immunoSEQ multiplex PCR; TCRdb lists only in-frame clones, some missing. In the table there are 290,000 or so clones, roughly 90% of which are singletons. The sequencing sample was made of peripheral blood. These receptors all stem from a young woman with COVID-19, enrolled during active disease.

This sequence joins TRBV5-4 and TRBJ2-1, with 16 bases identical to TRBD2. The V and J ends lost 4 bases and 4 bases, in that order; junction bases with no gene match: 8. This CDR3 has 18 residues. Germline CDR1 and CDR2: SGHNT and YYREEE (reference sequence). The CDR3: CASSPGLAGGPKYNEQFF. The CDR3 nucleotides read TGTGCCAGCAGCCCGGGACTAGCGGGAGGGCCGAAATACAATGAGCAGTTCTTC.

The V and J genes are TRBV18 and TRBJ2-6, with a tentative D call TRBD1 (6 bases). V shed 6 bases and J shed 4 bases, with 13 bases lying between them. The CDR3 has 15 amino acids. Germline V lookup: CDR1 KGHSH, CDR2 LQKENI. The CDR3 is CASSPTGLGANVLTF. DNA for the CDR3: TGTGCCAGCTCTCCTACAGGGCTCGGGGCCAACGTCCTGACTTTC.

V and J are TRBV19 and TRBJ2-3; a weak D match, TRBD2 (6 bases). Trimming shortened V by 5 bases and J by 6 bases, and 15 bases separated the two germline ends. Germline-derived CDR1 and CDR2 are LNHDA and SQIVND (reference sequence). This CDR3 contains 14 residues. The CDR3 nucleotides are TGTGCCAGTAGTCTGGGACTGTCACCCGATACGCAGTATTTT. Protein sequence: CASSLGLSPDTQYF.

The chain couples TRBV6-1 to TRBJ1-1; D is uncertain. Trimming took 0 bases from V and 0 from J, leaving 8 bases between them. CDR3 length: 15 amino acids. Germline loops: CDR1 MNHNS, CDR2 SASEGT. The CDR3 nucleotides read TGTGCCAGCAGTGAAGCATACAGATTGAACACTGAAGCTTTCTTT. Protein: CASSEAYRLNTEAFF.

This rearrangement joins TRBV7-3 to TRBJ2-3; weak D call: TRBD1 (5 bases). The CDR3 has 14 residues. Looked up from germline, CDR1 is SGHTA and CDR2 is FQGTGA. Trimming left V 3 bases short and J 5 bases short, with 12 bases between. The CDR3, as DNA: TGTGCCAGCAGCTTTGGGCAGGGTGGAGATACGCAGTATTTT. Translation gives CASSFGQGGDTQYF.

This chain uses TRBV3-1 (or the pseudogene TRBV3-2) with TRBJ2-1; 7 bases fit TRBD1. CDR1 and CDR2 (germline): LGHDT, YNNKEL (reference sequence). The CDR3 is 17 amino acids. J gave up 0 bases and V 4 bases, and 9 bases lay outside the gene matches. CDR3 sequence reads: CASSLTRDSYSYNEQFF. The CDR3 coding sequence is TGTGCCAGCAGCCTCACCCGGGACAGTTACTCCTACAATGAGCAGTTCTTC.

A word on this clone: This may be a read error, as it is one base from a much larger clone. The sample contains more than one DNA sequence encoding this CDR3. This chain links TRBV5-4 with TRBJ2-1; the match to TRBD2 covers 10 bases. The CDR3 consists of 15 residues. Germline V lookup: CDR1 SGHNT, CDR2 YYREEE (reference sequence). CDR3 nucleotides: TGTGCTAGCAGCTACGGACTAGCGGTCTACAATGAGCAGTTCTTC. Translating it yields CASSYGLAVYNEQFF.

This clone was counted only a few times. CDR3 loop: CASSGQESSYNSPLHF. The DNA of the CDR3 is TGTGCCAGCTCCGGACAGGAGAGCTCCTATAATTCACCCCTCCACTTT. J is TRBJ1-6 and V is TRBV6-4; 7 bases align to TRBD1. Germline V gives CDR1 MRHNA, CDR2 SNTAGT. This CDR3 has 16 residues. V was pared by 8 bases and J by 0 bases, with 7 bases of the junction left unmatched.

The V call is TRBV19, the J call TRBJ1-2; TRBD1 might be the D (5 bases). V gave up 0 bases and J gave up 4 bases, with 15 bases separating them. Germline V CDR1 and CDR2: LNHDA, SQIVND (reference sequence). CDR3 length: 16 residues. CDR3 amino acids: CASSIDSRASGYGYTF. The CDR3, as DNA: TGTGCCAGTAGTATAGACTCCAGGGCCTCGGGCTATGGCTACACCTTC.

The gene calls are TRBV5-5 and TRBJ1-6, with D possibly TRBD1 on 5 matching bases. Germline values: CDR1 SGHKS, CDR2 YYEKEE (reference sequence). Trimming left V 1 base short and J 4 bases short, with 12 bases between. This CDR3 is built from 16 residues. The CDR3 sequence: CASSLYLTGYNSPLHF. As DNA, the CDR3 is TGTGCCAGCAGCTTGTATCTTACAGGTTATAATTCACCCCTCCACTTT.

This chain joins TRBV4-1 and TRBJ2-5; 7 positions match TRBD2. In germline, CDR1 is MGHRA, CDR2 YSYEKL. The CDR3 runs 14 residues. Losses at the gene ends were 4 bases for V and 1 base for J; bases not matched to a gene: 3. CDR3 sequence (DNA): TGCGCCAGCAGCCGATTAGCGGGCCAAGAGACCCAGTACTTC. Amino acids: CASSRLAGQETQYF.